The T cell receptor (beta chain) described here comes from a study of shared clonotypes between healthy human individuals. Study results and limitations: For naive CD4 cells, 4.5% to 6.5% of clonotypes were shared across a handful of donors.

The table lists this clone with a count of one. What it binds is not known. Only in-frame clones appear in the TCRdb table, and some are missing; sequencing was by immunoSEQ multiplex PCR. Of 2,500,000 or so clones in the sample, more than 85% were seen once. The sample consisted of naive CD4+ T cells from PBMCs. Subset defined: CD45RA+ positively selected. This receptor was identified in a man younger than 35 in good health. Some clones in this sample may be carry-over from other donors' samples.

The CDR3 DNA reads as TGTGCCAGCAGGAGGACAGAGACTTATAATTCACCCCTCCACTTT. This translates into CASRRTETYNSPLHF. The chain couples TRBV28 to TRBJ1-6, with a weak D call TRBD1 (6 bases). Trimming left V 6 bases short and J 4 bases short, with 13 bases between. The CDR3 loop spans 15 amino acids. Germline-derived CDR1 and CDR2 are MDHEN and SYDVKM.